Reported below is one TCR beta chain. Antigen unknown. These data belong to a study of T cell repertoires in cytomegalovirus infection. TCRdb redid the calling of the reads with MiXCR, one entry per CDR3 protein. Here the sample spans approximately 910,000 distinct CDR3 sequences, 31% being singletons. The CDR3 has 16 amino acids. Germline V gene lookup returns CDR1 MDHEN and CDR2 SYDVKM. J was trimmed by 1 base and V by 5 bases; bases with no gene match: 8. The chain recombines TRBV28 with TRBJ2-5; 9 bases are a match to TRBD2. The sequence was collected from a human donor in good health (CMV status not recorded). Some clones in this sample may be carry-over from other donors' samples. This specimen was cultured CD8+ T cells from PBMCs, taken from culture after CMV antigen stimulation. The CDR3 nucleotides are TGTGCCAGCAGTCATAGGGGGCGGGGGGGCCAAGAGACCCAGTACTTC. It is translated as CASSHRGRGGQETQYF.